The 5 T cell receptor beta chains given below trace back to one sample, sequenced in a study of radiotherapy plus CTLA-4 blockade in lung cancer (dated by TCRdb to 2016 to 2018). Libraries were made using the immunoSEQ multiplex PCR assay. Not all clones reach the TCRdb copy of this immuneACCESS table, which keeps in-frame sequences only. Checked studies attribute under half of the gap to unresolved V genes and leave the rest unexplained. The table for this sample lists 50,000 to 65,000 clones; 70% to 85% of them were counted only once. Approximately 4.3% of the sample goes to the ten largest clones. The sample here was peripheral blood, taken from a patient treated with radiotherapy plus ipilimumab. The receptors shown here come from a human donor with non-small cell lung cancer who had a partial response to radiotherapy plus ipilimumab.

V gene TRBV12-5 combines with J gene TRBJ1-6, with TRBD1 matching 11 bases. The CDR3 extends over 14 amino acids. The V segment lost 6 bases and the J segment 10 bases; nucleotides outside the gene matches: 5. Germline V CDR1 and CDR2: LGHNT, FRNRAP. CDR3 nucleotides: TGTGCTAGTGGGGACAGGGGGCCGGAGTCACCCCTCCACTTT. This sequence encodes CASGDRGPESPLHF.

In DNA form, the CDR3 reads TGTGCCAGCAGTTATTCATCAGGGAACAATCAGCCCCAGCATTTT. This encodes CASSYSSGNNQPQHF. The J gene is TRBJ1-5, the V gene TRBV6-6; D is possibly TRBD1 (5 bases). Germline CDR1 MNHNY, CDR2 SVGAGI (reference sequence). CDR3 length equals 15 residues. The V gene lost 3 bases and the J gene lost 3 bases, with 12 bases spanning the gap.

CDR3: CASSSRDFHTGELFF. The CDR3 coding sequence is TGTGCCAGCAGCTCGCGGGACTTTCACACCGGGGAGCTGTTTTTT. V usage is TRBV11-3 and J usage is TRBJ2-2; maybe TRBD2 (6 bases). The CDR3 runs to 15 residues. Between the trimmed V and J ends, which lost 4 bases and 3 bases, there was a span of 12 bases. Per germline, CDR1 SGHNT and CDR2 YENEEA.

The chain couples TRBV19 to TRBJ2-7, with D tentatively TRBD1 (7 bases). V shed 5 bases and J shed 2 bases, with 13 bases lying between them. CDR3 length: 14 residues. Germline V gene lookup returns CDR1 LNHDA and CDR2 SQIVND (reference sequence). CDR3 in DNA: TGTGCCAGTAGTGTCGCAGGGGGGACCTACGAGCAGTACTTC. Amino acid sequence: CASSVAGGTYEQYF.

This sequence joins TRBV4-1 and TRBJ1-6; 7 bases are a match to TRBD1. V lost 4 bases and J lost 6; bases outside the gene matches: 6. This CDR3 contains 15 residues. Germline CDR1 MGHRA, CDR2 YSYEKL. The CDR3 spells CASSPRGTVNSPLHF. CDR3 in DNA: TGCGCCAGCAGCCCTCGGGGGACAGTTAATTCACCCCTCCACTTT.